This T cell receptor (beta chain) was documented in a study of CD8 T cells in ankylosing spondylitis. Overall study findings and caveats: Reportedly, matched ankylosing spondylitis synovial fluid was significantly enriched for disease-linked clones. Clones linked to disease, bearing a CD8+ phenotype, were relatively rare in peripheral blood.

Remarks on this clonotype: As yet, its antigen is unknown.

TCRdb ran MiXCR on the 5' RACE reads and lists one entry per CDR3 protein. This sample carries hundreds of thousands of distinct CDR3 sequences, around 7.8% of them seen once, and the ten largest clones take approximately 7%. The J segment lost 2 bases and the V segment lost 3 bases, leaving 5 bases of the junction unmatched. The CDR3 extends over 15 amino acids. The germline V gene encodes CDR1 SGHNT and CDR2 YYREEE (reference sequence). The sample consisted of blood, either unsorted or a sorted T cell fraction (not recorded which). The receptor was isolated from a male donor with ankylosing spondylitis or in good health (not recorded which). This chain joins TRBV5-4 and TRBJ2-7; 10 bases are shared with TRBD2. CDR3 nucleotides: TGTGCCAGCAGCTCCGGGACTAGCGCCGCCTACGAGCAGTACTTC. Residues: CASSSGTSAAYEQYF. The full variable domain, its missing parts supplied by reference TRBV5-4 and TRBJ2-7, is ETGVTQSPTHLIKTRGQQVTLRCSSQSGHNTVSWYQQALGQGPQFIFQYYREEENGRGNFPPRFSGLQFPNYSSELNVNALELDDSALYLCASSSGTSAAYEQYFGPGTRLTVT.